These T cell receptor beta chains were read from a single sample in a study of blood T cell repertoires in COVID-19. Method: immunoSEQ multiplex PCR; TCRdb's copy keeps in-frame clones and lacks some. The sample gives some 160,000 clones, about four fifths of which show up once; approximately 2% is in the top ten. Sequenced sample: peripheral blood. All receptors come from a woman of 80 years or more with acute or convalescent COVID-19. Each CDR3 is given with its conserved first and last residue. D genes are given only for firm matches. Clone sizes are given selectively: once, few, many, or a class where the clone is expanded.

. | TRBD1 | TRBJ2-1 | TRBV19 | CASRLGQATRDNEQFF | TGTGCCAGTAGACTCGGACAGGCCACGCGGGACAATGAGCAGTTCTTC
. | TRBD1 | TRBJ1-2 | TRBV28 | CASSPTGGYVYGYTF | TGTGCCAGCAGCCCTACAGGGGGCTACGTCTATGGCTACACCTTC
. | . | TRBJ1-3 | TRBV27 | CASSPVSSGNTIYF | TGTGCCAGCAGTCCAGTCAGCTCTGGAAACACCATATATTTT
. | TRBD1 | TRBJ1-5 | TRBV7-2 | CASSGQGNQPQHF | TGTGCCAGCAGCGGACAGGGGAATCAGCCCCAGCATTTT
. | . | TRBJ2-3 | TRBV5-1 | CASSLETGTDTQYF | TGCGCCAGCAGCTTGGAAACGGGCACAGATACGCAGTATTTT
. | TRBD1 | TRBJ1-6 | TRBV9 | CASSVLAGQGLIF | TGTGCCAGCAGCGTCCTCGCTGGACAGGGTTTAATATTT
few | . | TRBJ1-5 | TRBV5-4 | CASSLERDQPQHF | TGTGCCAGCAGCTTGGAGAGGGATCAGCCCCAGCATTTT
once | TRBD1 | TRBJ2-7 | TRBV7-3 | CASSTGQGYEQYF | TGTGCCAGCAGCACGGGACAGGGCTACGAGCAGTACTTC
. | TRBD1 | TRBJ1-1 | TRBV3-1/TRBV3-2 | CASRPRDRGETEAFF | TGTGCCAGCAGACCGAGGGACAGGGGAGAGACTGAAGCTTTCTTT
. | TRBD1 | TRBJ1-4 | TRBV19 | CASASTGDNEKLFF | TGTGCCAGTGCCAGTACAGGGGATAATGAAAAACTGTTTTTT
. | . | TRBJ2-3 | TRBV9 | CASSARGLADTQYF | TGTGCCAGCAGCGCGCGGGGCCTTGCTGATACGCAGTATTTT
. | . | TRBJ2-5 | TRBV4-2 | CASSQDLNRRETQYF | TGTGCCAGCAGCCAAGATTTAAATCGGAGGGAGACCCAGTACTTC
. | TRBD2 | TRBJ2-1 | TRBV4-1 | CASSQGLLAGGNNEQFF | TGCGCCAGCAGCCAAGGGCTATTAGCGGGGGGGAACAATGAGCAGTTCTTC
. | TRBD2 | TRBJ2-7 | TRBV5-1 | CASSFMAGGSYEQYF | TGCGCCAGCAGCTTTATGGCGGGGGGCTCCTACGAGCAGTACTTC
. | . | TRBJ2-5 | TRBV5-1 | CASSLTLAGNQETQYF | TGCGCCAGCAGCTTGACTCTCGCCGGGAACCAAGAGACCCAGTACTTC
. | . | TRBJ1-5 | TRBV12-3/TRBV12-4 | CASRASLNQPQHF | TGTGCCAGCAGAGCCTCCTTAAATCAGCCCCAGCATTTT
. | TRBD1 | TRBJ2-7 | TRBV5-1 | CASSRLNRDRVSYEQYF | TGCGCCAGCAGCAGGCTGAACCGGGACAGGGTCTCCTACGAGCAGTACTTC
. | TRBD1 | TRBJ1-2 | TRBV30 | CAWKEQGSNYGYTF | TGTGCCTGGAAGGAACAGGGGAGTAACTATGGCTACACCTTC
. | . | TRBJ1-5 | TRBV2 | CASSEGGRQPQHF | TGTGCCAGCAGTGAAGGGGGGCGGCAGCCCCAGCATTTT
. | . | TRBJ2-2 | TRBV6-6 | CASSDRSNTGELFF | TGTGCCAGCAGTGACAGGTCGAACACCGGGGAGCTGTTTTTT
. | . | TRBJ2-5 | TRBV11-3 | CASSTRDQGTQYF | TGTGCCAGCAGCACTCGGGATCAAGGGACCCAGTACTTC
. | TRBD1 | TRBJ2-1 | TRBV18 | CASSHGQGLGNNEQFF | TGTGCCAGCTCGCACGGACAGGGTTTGGGAAACAATGAGCAGTTCTTC
. | . | TRBJ2-3 | TRBV2 | CASSDNPPGTDTQYF | TGTGCCAGCAGTGATAACCCCCCGGGGACAGATACGCAGTATTTT
few | . | TRBJ2-1 | TRBV5-1 | CASSLGGRQSSYNEQFF | TGCGCCAGCAGCTTGGGAGGGCGGCAGAGCTCCTACAATGAGCAGTTCTTC
. | . | TRBJ2-1 | TRBV9 | CASSVEAGSLSYNEQFF | TGTGCCAGCAGCGTAGAGGCCGGGAGTCTCTCCTACAATGAGCAGTTCTTC
. | TRBD2 | TRBJ2-7 | TRBV5-1 | CASGPGLSAHEQYF | TGCGCCAGCGGCCCGGGACTATCTGCACACGAGCAGTACTTC
. | TRBD1 | TRBJ1-2 | TRBV6-2/TRBV6-3 | CASSLRPQGANGYTF | TGTGCCAGCAGTCTTAGGCCTCAGGGGGCTAATGGCTACACCTTC
. | . | TRBJ1-5 | TRBV6-5 | CASSPRFSQPQHF | TGTGCCAGCAGTCCACGTTTCAGTCAGCCCCAGCATTTT
. | TRBD2 | TRBJ2-2 | TRBV9 | CASSPLGGGGTGELFF | TGTGCCAGCAGCCCCCTCGGGGGGGGTGGCACCGGGGAGCTGTTTTTT
. | . | TRBJ1-2 | TRBV13 | CASSSRQDLEYGYTF | TGTGCCAGCAGCTCACGACAGGATCTGGAGTATGGCTACACCTTC
. | . | TRBJ1-4 | TRBV30 | CAWSAQGEKLFF | TGTGCCTGGAGTGCCCAGGGCGAAAAACTGTTTTTT
. | TRBD2 | TRBJ2-7 | TRBV7-2 | CASSLGHSGYFYEQYF | TGTGCCAGCAGCCTCGGCCATAGCGGGTATTTCTACGAGCAGTACTTC
. | . | TRBJ1-1 | TRBV11-2 | CASSLDGGMDTEAFF | TGTGCCAGCAGCTTAGATGGAGGGATGGACACTGAAGCTTTCTTT
. | . | TRBJ2-4 | TRBV21-1 | CASSKRGQRPTLAKNIQYF | TGTGCCAGCAGCAAAAGGGGACAGAGACCAACCCTAGCCAAAAACATTCAGTACTTC
few | . | TRBJ1-5 | TRBV7-2 | CASSFSGDQPQHF | TGTGCCAGCAGCTTCTCAGGGGACCAGCCCCAGCATTTT
. | TRBD2 | TRBJ2-1 | TRBV19 | CASSTNGGAYNEQFF | TGTGCCAGTAGTACTAACGGGGGGGCCTACAATGAGCAGTTCTTC
. | . | TRBJ2-7 | TRBV7-2 | CASSSRSRARSYEQYF | TGTGCCAGCAGCTCCCGCTCGCGGGCTAGGTCCTACGAGCAGTACTTC
. | . | TRBJ2-6 | TRBV5-6 | CASSLGGISGANVLTF | TGTGCCAGCAGCCTTGGAGGGATCTCTGGGGCCAACGTCCTGACTTTC
. | TRBD1 | TRBJ1-1 | TRBV2 | CASSDEGADTEAFF | TGTGCCAGCAGTGACGAGGGGGCCGACACTGAAGCTTTCTTT
. | TRBD1 | TRBJ2-5 | TRBV24-1 | CATSDPGQVETQYF | TGTGCCACCAGTGATCCGGGACAGGTTGAGACCCAGTACTTC
. | TRBD1 | TRBJ2-5 | TRBV27 | CASSVTGVGKTQYF | TGTGCCAGCAGTGTAACAGGGGTTGGAAAGACCCAGTACTTC
. | TRBD1 | TRBJ2-7 | TRBV20-1 | CSAQGQGGQYF | TGCAGTGCCCAGGGACAGGGAGGGCAGTACTTC
. | TRBD1 | TRBJ2-3 | TRBV19 | CASRRGPEDTQYF | TGTGCCAGTAGGAGGGGGCCCGAAGATACGCAGTATTTT
few | . | TRBJ1-2 | TRBV5-5 | CASSEDPGGRVGGYTF | TGTGCCAGCAGCGAAGATCCAGGTGGCAGGGTAGGCGGCTACACCTTC
. | TRBD2 | TRBJ2-1 | TRBV29-1 | CSVEGLAGNNEQFF | TGCAGCGTTGAAGGACTAGCGGGCAACAATGAGCAGTTCTTC
once | TRBD1 | TRBJ2-2 | TRBV30 | CAWSPRTGANTGELFF | TGTGCCTGGAGCCCTAGGACAGGGGCCAACACCGGGGAGCTGTTTTTT
. | . | TRBJ2-2 | TRBV5-1 | CASSPTVTGELFF | TGCGCCAGCAGCCCGACAGTCACCGGGGAGCTGTTTTTT
. | TRBD1 | TRBJ1-2 | TRBV6-2/TRBV6-3 | CASSYPGQLFGYTF | TGTGCCAGCAGTTATCCGGGACAGCTTTTTGGCTACACCTTC
. | TRBD2 | TRBJ2-7 | TRBV4-3 | CASSSGLAGGSSYEQYF | TGCGCCAGCAGCTCCGGACTAGCGGGAGGGTCCTCCTACGAGCAGTACTTC
. | . | TRBJ2-5 | TRBV7-2 | CASSPQGMFETQYF | TGTGCCAGCAGCCCCCAGGGGATGTTTGAGACCCAGTACTTC
. | . | TRBJ2-5 | TRBV7-3 | CASSLVGGLGQETQYF | TGTGCCAGCAGCCTCGTAGGCGGGCTGGGACAAGAGACCCAGTACTTC
once | . | TRBJ2-1 | TRBV2 | CASENYNEQFF | TGTGCCAGCGAGAATTACAATGAGCAGTTCTTC
once | . | TRBJ1-6 | TRBV6-5 | CASSRQNSPLHF | TGTGCCAGCAGTCGACAGAATTCACCCCTCCACTTT